These 21 T cell receptor beta chains originate from one sample sequenced in a study of blood T cell repertoires in COVID-19. Assay: immunoSEQ multiplex PCR; the TCRdb copy retains only in-frame clones and omits some. Among 200,000 or so clones listed, 60% to 80% were seen once. Specimen: peripheral blood. Receptors originate from a man aged 55 to 69 with active or convalescent COVID-19.

The V gene is TRBV30, the J gene TRBJ1-6, with D possibly TRBD1 on 5 matching bases. V lost 0 bases and J lost 7, with 10 bases in between. Germline V gives CDR1 GTSNPN, CDR2 SVGIG (reference sequence). This CDR3 region has 14 residues. The CDR3 DNA follows: TGTGCCTGGAGTGTATCAGGGAAAAATTCACCCCTCCACTTT. As protein: CAWSVSGKNSPLHF.

J is TRBJ2-3 and V is TRBV12-5; 10 nucleotides match TRBD2. Germline CDR1 reads LGHNT; CDR2 reads FRNRAP. The CDR3 loop spans 17 amino acids. V shed 0 bases and J 6 bases; nucleotides not matched to a gene: 9. The CDR3 is CASGLVLASGSLDTQYF. The CDR3 nucleotides are TGTGCTAGTGGTTTGGTACTAGCTAGCGGGAGTTTGGATACGCAGTATTTT.

V usage is TRBV2 and J usage is TRBJ1-1; D is uncertain. Trimming shortened V by 5 bases and J by 2 bases, and 9 bases separated the two germline ends. In germline, CDR1 is SNHLY, CDR2 FYNNEI. The CDR3 spans 13 residues. As DNA, the CDR3 is TGTGCCAGCAGTACCACAGCCAACACTGAAGCTTTCTTT. It is translated as CASSTTANTEAFF. Based on the CDR3 plus reference TRBV2 and TRBJ1-1, the full variable domain is EPEVTQTPSHQVTQMGQEVILRCVPISNHLYFYWYRQILGQKVEFLVSFYNNEISEKSEIFDDQFSVERPDGSNFTLKIRSTKLEDSAMYFCASSTTANTEAFFGQGTRLTVV.

The rearrangement joins TRBV4-1 to TRBJ2-7; 7 positions match TRBD2. This CDR3 region has 15 residues. CDR1 and CDR2 from the germline V gene are MGHRA and YSYEKL. The ends lost 1 base at V and 1 base at J; junction bases unmatched: 4. CDR3 sequence: CASSQGWGGSYEQYF. The CDR3 DNA reads TGCGCCAGCAGCCAAGGCTGGGGGGGTTCCTACGAGCAGTACTTC.

The CDR3 sequence: CASSLPTGLAGLDEQFF. The CDR3 DNA is TGTGCCAGCAGCTTACCGACGGGACTAGCGGGATTGGATGAGCAGTTCTTC. The chain is built from TRBV7-9 and TRBJ2-1, with 13 nucleotides matching TRBD2. Germline CDR1 and CDR2: SEHNR and FQNEAQ (reference sequence). The CDR3 runs 17 residues. V trimming: 2 bases; J trimming: 8 bases; junction bases outside the gene matches: 9.

This clone appeared a single time. V gene TRBV21-1 combines with J gene TRBJ2-3; TRBD1, as called in the table, went unchecked against the DNA. TRBV21-1 is tagged as a pseudogene. The CDR3 is 17 residues long. For the CDR3, the DNA is TGTGCCAGCAGCAAAGCAAAAAAGGACAGGGGAACAGATACGCAGTATTTT. As protein: CASSKAKKDRGTDTQYF.

V is TRBV28 and J is TRBJ1-5; 9 bases fit TRBD1. From germline, CDR1 is MDHEN and CDR2 SYDVKM. The CDR3 spans 15 residues. The V and J ends lost 4 bases and 3 bases, in that order; junction bases with no gene match: 4. The CDR3 reads CASSSRDRDNQPQHF. The DNA of the CDR3 is TGTGCCAGCAGTTCGCGGGACAGGGACAATCAGCCCCAGCATTTT. Using reference TRBV28 and TRBJ1-5 for the parts outside the CDR3, the full variable domain is DVKVTQSSRYLVKRTGEKVFLECVQDMDHENMFWYRQDPGLGLRLIYFSYDVKMKEKGDIPEGYSVSREKKERFSLILESASTNQTSMYLCASSSRDRDNQPQHFGDGTRLSIL.

The chain has TRBV9 and TRBJ1-6; no clear D. From germline, CDR1 is SGDLS and CDR2 YYNGEE. The CDR3 contains 14 residues. Deletions cut 0 bases from V and 7 bases from J, with 8 bases between. The CDR3 loop is CASSVAQSNSPLHF. CDR3 nucleotide sequence: TGTGCCAGCAGCGTAGCCCAGTCAAATTCACCCCTCCACTTT.

This sequence joins TRBV5-1 and TRBJ1-2; 8 bases agree with TRBD1. CDR1 SGHRS and CDR2 YFSETQ come from the germline V gene. The CDR3 totals 15 residues. J was trimmed by 8 bases and V by 4 bases; bases with no gene match: 13. In DNA form, the CDR3 reads TGCGCCAGCAGCCTCCCCGGGACAGGATCGGGCGGCTACACCTTC. It is translated as CASSLPGTGSGGYTF.

The V gene is TRBV5-6, the J gene TRBJ2-2; 11 nucleotides line up with TRBD2. Germline trimming cut 5 bases from V and 6 bases from J; bases unmatched to any gene: 6. Germline CDR1 and CDR2: SGHDT and YYEEEE. This CDR3 region has 15 residues. CDR3 DNA sequence: TGTGCCAGCAGTGCGCTAGCGGGAGGACCCGGGGAGCTGTTTTTT. It is translated as CASSALAGGPGELFF. The variable domain in full, with the rest retrieved from reference TRBV5-6 and TRBJ2-2, is DAGVTQSPTHLIKTRGQQVTLRCSPKSGHDTVSWYQQALGQGPQFIFQYYEEEERQRGNFPDRFSGHQFPNYSSELNVNALLLGDSALYLCASSALAGGPGELFFGEGSRLTVL.

The CDR3 sequence: CASSPGNRGEQYF. CDR3 nucleotide sequence: TGCGCCAGCAGCCCGGGAAACAGGGGGGAGCAGTACTTC. This chain joins TRBV5-1 and TRBJ2-7; 8 bases are shared with TRBD1. Per the germline V gene, CDR1 is SGHRS and CDR2 is YFSETQ. The J segment lost 7 bases and the V segment lost 4 bases, leaving 7 bases of the junction unmatched. CDR3 length equals 13 residues.

The chain uses TRBV3-1 (or the pseudogene TRBV3-2) and TRBJ2-5, with 11 bases that match TRBD1. Germline V gives CDR1 LGHDT, CDR2 YNNKEL (reference sequence). CDR3 length equals 18 residues. Trimming took 4 bases from V and 2 from J; bases not matched to a gene: 12. Here the CDR3 reads CASSRRTGGAGRQETQYF. The CDR3 DNA reads TGTGCCAGCAGCCGTCGGACAGGGGGCGCCGGGAGACAAGAGACCCAGTACTTC.

In this sample, this clone turned up once. The V call is TRBV6-1, the J call TRBJ2-7, with 10 bases fitting TRBD1. Germline lookup yields CDR1 MNHNS and CDR2 SASEGT. The junction had 13 bases not matched to a gene; V was cut back by 0 bases and J by 2 bases. This CDR3 region has 19 residues. The chain's CDR3 is CASSEAGGTGVAYTYEQYF. Written as DNA, the CDR3 is TGTGCCAGCAGTGAAGCAGGTGGGACAGGGGTTGCTTATACCTACGAGCAGTACTTC.

The gene calls are TRBV29-1 and TRBJ1-1; 10 nucleotides align to TRBD1. Germline values: CDR1 SQVTM, CDR2 ANQGSEA. With 5 bases clipped from V and 1 base from J, the junction kept 4 bases outside the gene matches. The CDR3 consists of 14 residues. The CDR3 loop is CSVRQGARNTEAFF. The DNA for the CDR3 is TGCAGCGTTCGACAGGGGGCGAGGAACACTGAAGCTTTCTTT.

This clone was seen a few times. The chain links TRBV5-1 to TRBJ2-7; 10 bases line up with TRBD2. CDR1 is SGHRS, CDR2 YFSETQ, per germline. The CDR3 length is 15 residues. Trimming at V came to 3 bases and at J to 3 bases, leaving 6 bases not matched to a gene. CDR3 DNA sequence: TGCGCCAGCAGCTCCTCTAGCGGGAGAGGCTACGAGCAGTACTTC. As protein: CASSSSSGRGYEQYF.

The chain carries TRBV2 and TRBJ2-7; 7 bases agree with TRBD1. CDR1 and CDR2 (germline): SNHLY, FYNNEI. This CDR3 has 14 amino acids. J lost 3 bases, V lost 5 bases, and 7 bases had no gene match. CDR3 residues: CASSRQGPLYEQYF. The DNA of the CDR3 is TGTGCCAGCAGTCGACAGGGACCCCTCTACGAGCAGTACTTC.

This chain joins TRBV27 and TRBJ2-3; 8 nucleotides line up with TRBD2. The germline V gene has CDR1 MNHEY and CDR2 SMNVEV (reference sequence). The ends lost 3 bases at V and 8 bases at J; junction bases unmatched: 7. This CDR3 is 14 amino acids long. This chain's CDR3 is CASSLAAGEGTQYF. As DNA, the CDR3 is TGTGCCAGCAGTTTGGCAGCGGGAGAGGGTACGCAGTATTTT.

The CDR3: CSAIKAGKQYF. The CDR3, as DNA: TGCAGTGCCATTAAGGCGGGAAAGCAGTACTTC. The rearrangement uses TRBV20-1 and TRBJ2-7, with D perhaps TRBD2 (6 bases). V lost 6 bases to trimming and J lost 8 bases, with 14 bases between them. Germline values: CDR1 DFQATT, CDR2 SNEGSKA (reference sequence). The CDR3 is 11 amino acids.

The chain employs TRBV5-1 and TRBJ1-6; 8 positions match TRBD1. The CDR3 covers 15 residues. Looked up from germline, CDR1 is SGHRS and CDR2 is YFSETQ. After removal of 4 bases from V and 6 bases from J, the junction contained 6 bases not matched to a gene. The CDR3 bases are TGCGCCAGCAGCGTGGAACAGGGGGGTAATTCACCCCTCCACTTT. Protein product: CASSVEQGGNSPLHF.

V gene TRBV30 combines with J gene TRBJ1-6; no reliable D call. V lost 0 bases and J lost 0, with 6 bases in between. CDR3 length equals 15 residues. Germline V gene sequence: CDR1 GTSNPN, CDR2 SVGIG (reference sequence). CDR3 sequence reads: CAWSVGLSYNSPLHF. As DNA, the CDR3 is TGTGCCTGGAGTGTGGGCCTCTCCTATAATTCACCCCTCCACTTT.

CDR3 in DNA: TGTGCCAGCAGTTTCTTGGGGACACCTCGGGAGACCCAGTACTTC. Amino acids: CASSFLGTPRETQYF. The chain employs TRBV27 and TRBJ2-5; D is perhaps TRBD1 (6 bases). The CDR3 runs to 15 residues. V lost 3 bases to trimming and J lost 5 bases, with 16 bases between them. CDR1 and CDR2 from the germline V gene are MNHEY and SMNVEV (reference sequence).